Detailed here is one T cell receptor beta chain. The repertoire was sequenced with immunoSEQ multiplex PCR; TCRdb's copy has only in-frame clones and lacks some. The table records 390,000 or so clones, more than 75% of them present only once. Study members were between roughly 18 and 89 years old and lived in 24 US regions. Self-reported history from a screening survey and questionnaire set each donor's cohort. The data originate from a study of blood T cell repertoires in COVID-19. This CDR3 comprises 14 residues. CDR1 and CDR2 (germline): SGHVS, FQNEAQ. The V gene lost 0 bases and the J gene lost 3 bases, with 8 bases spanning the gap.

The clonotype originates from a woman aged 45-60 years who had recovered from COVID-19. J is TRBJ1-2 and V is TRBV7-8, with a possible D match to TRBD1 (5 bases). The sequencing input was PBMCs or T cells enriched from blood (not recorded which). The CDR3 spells CASSLATTDYGYTF. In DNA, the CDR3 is TGTGCCAGCAGCTTAGCGACGACAGACTATGGCTACACCTTC.